This passage covers 32 T cell receptor beta chains from one sample sequenced in a study of T cell responses to AZD1222 COVID-19 vaccine. TCRdb's copy holds only in-frame clones and misses some; the assay was immunoSEQ multiplex PCR. Counted here are 140,000 or so clones, around 90% occurring once; the ten biggest clones make up about 1.5%. Specimen: peripheral blood, collected on day 0 of AZD1222 vaccination. The receptors shown here come from an adult in good health.

Points on this clone: Distinct nucleotide sequences in the sample also encode this CDR3. The rearrangement uses TRBV5-1 and TRBJ1-1; tentatively, D is TRBD1 (5 bases). V gave up 4 bases and J gave up 1 base, with 11 bases separating them. CDR1 and CDR2 from the germline V gene are SGHRS and YFSETQ. This CDR3 has 14 amino acids. The CDR3 region is CASSPGTGNTEAFF. The CDR3 DNA reads as TGCGCCAGCAGCCCCGGGACGGGGAACACTGAAGCTTTCTTT.

The J gene is TRBJ2-4, the V gene TRBV3-1 (or the pseudogene TRBV3-2); the D is unclear. Germline lookup yields CDR1 LGHDT and CDR2 YNNKEL (reference sequence). The CDR3 is 14 residues long. Trimming took off 0 bases at V and 10 bases at J, with 13 bases between the two ends. CDR3 loop: CASSQDRTPIIQYF. CDR3 DNA sequence: TGTGCCAGCAGCCAAGATAGGACCCCTATAATTCAGTACTTC.

This clone is a singleton in its sample. The rearrangement joins TRBV10-3 to TRBJ2-1; 9 positions agree with TRBD2. The germline gives CDR1 ENHRY, CDR2 SYGVKD. There are 15 residues in the CDR3. Trimming took 5 bases from V and 6 from J; bases not matched to a gene: 8. The CDR3 loop reads CAISPSGIRVNEQFF. The CDR3 DNA reads as TGTGCCATCAGTCCTAGCGGGATAAGGGTCAATGAGCAGTTCTTC.

This clone was observed a single time. V is TRBV18 and J is TRBJ2-1; TRBD1 or TRBD2 may be the D gene (5 bases each). The V end lost 3 bases, the J end lost 13 bases, and 16 bases lay between the germline ends. CDR3 length: 13 amino acids. Germline CDR1 is KGHSH and CDR2 is LQKENI. The CDR3 spells CASSPPGTPRQFF. CDR3 DNA sequence: TGTGCCAGCTCACCCCCGGGGACCCCACGACAGTTCTTC.

The CDR3 here is CASSFDGSNTEAFF. The CDR3 coding sequence is TGCGCCAGCAGCTTTGACGGATCGAACACTGAAGCTTTCTTT. V is TRBV5-1 and J is TRBJ1-1; D call uncertain. Germline V gives CDR1 SGHRS, CDR2 YFSETQ. The CDR3 runs to 14 residues. Deletions cut 2 bases from V and 1 base from J, with 9 bases between.

In this sample, this clone turned up once. The chain recombines TRBV7-9 with TRBJ1-2; D is unclear. This CDR3 has 12 residues. V lost 3 bases, J lost 5 bases, and 7 bases lay in between. Germline-derived CDR1 and CDR2 are SEHNR and FQNEAQ (reference sequence). DNA for the CDR3: TGTGCCAGCAGCTTTACAGAGTATGGCTACACCTTC. Residues: CASSFTEYGYTF.

This chain joins TRBV5-6 and TRBJ2-3, with D perhaps being TRBD1 or TRBD2 (6 bases each). Germline CDR1 reads SGHDT; CDR2 reads YYEEEE. V dropped 2 bases and J dropped 11 bases, with 21 bases sitting between them. The CDR3 has 15 amino acids. This CDR3 reads CASSFYRGRSGRQYF. The CDR3 DNA reads TGTGCCAGCAGCTTCTATCGGGGGCGCTCGGGGAGGCAGTATTTT.

V is TRBV28 and J is TRBJ2-2; D may match TRBD1 or TRBD2 (6 bases each). Germline V gene lookup returns CDR1 MDHEN and CDR2 SYDVKM. With 3 bases removed from V and 5 bases from J, the gap between germline ends came to 16 bases. The CDR3 is 16 residues long. The CDR3 spells CASSFLGGRETGELFF. The CDR3 bases are TGTGCCAGCAGTTTCTTAGGGGGGCGAGAAACCGGGGAGCTGTTTTTT.

V and J are TRBV5-1 and TRBJ2-3; 11 nucleotides line up with TRBD2. This CDR3 is 17 amino acids long. Germline V gene sequence: CDR1 SGHRS, CDR2 YFSETQ. J was trimmed by 0 bases and V by 3 bases; bases with no gene match: 6. CDR3 nucleotides: TGCGCCAGCAGCTCTGGGACTAGCGGTCCTAGCACAGATACGCAGTATTTT. Its protein is CASSSGTSGPSTDTQYF.

The rearrangement uses TRBV5-1 and TRBJ2-7, with 9 positions matching TRBD2. The trim removed 0 bases at V and 4 bases at J, leaving 5 bases unmatched. The length of the CDR3 is 15 residues. CDR1 is SGHRS, CDR2 YFSETQ, per germline. CDR3 region: CASSLVAGGNYEQYF. Here the CDR3 DNA reads TGCGCCAGCAGCTTGGTTGCGGGAGGGAATTACGAGCAGTACTTC.

The rearrangement joins TRBV5-1 to TRBJ1-1; TRBD1 agrees at 7 bases. The CDR3 covers 17 residues. The V gene's germline CDR1 is SGHRS and CDR2 YFSETQ. Trimming took 1 base from V and 3 from J; bases not matched to a gene: 12. This chain's CDR3 is CASSLWGVTGPDTEAFF. For the CDR3, the DNA is TGCGCCAGCAGCTTGTGGGGGGTGACAGGGCCAGACACTGAAGCTTTCTTT.

The V call is TRBV5-1, the J call TRBJ2-1; 10 positions match TRBD2. From germline, CDR1 is SGHRS and CDR2 YFSETQ. The J segment lost 8 bases and the V segment lost 3 bases, leaving 11 bases of the junction unmatched. This CDR3 has 16 amino acids. CDR3 in amino acids: CASSYLAGGSTDEQFF. In DNA, the CDR3 is TGCGCCAGCAGCTACTTAGCGGGAGGCTCCACGGATGAGCAGTTCTTC.

The rearrangement links TRBV5-1 to TRBJ1-1; tentative D call: TRBD1 (5 bases). There are 13 residues in the CDR3. Germline V gene data show CDR1 as SGHRS and CDR2 as YFSETQ. V dropped 3 bases and J dropped 0 bases, with 6 bases sitting between them. CDR3 region: CASSYRLNTEAFF. The CDR3 nucleotides are TGCGCCAGCAGCTACAGGCTGAACACTGAAGCTTTCTTT.

This clone has only one observation. This chain uses TRBV6-1 with TRBJ2-5; maybe TRBD2 (7 bases). V lost 3 bases and J lost 5, with 22 bases in between. This CDR3 is built from 17 residues. Germline V gene sequence: CDR1 MNHNS, CDR2 SASEGT. In DNA form, the CDR3 reads TGTGCCAGCAGTGATTTGGGGGGGCGCGGGTATTTTGAGACCCAGTACTTC. Translated, it gives CASSDLGGRGYFETQYF.

The V gene is TRBV18, the J gene TRBJ2-7; 9 bases align to TRBD1. Germline V gene lookup returns CDR1 KGHSH and CDR2 LQKENI. The CDR3 length is 14 residues. The V segment lost 4 bases and the J segment 2 bases; nucleotides outside the gene matches: 3. CDR3 sequence: CASSQGQGPYEQYF. CDR3 in DNA: TGTGCCAGCTCACAGGGACAGGGACCCTACGAGCAGTACTTC.

V and J are TRBV4-1 and TRBJ1-5; D remains ambiguous. The germline V gene has CDR1 MGHRA and CDR2 YSYEKL. The CDR3 is 14 amino acids. V shed 1 base and J shed 7 bases, with 11 bases lying between them. Here the CDR3 DNA reads TGCGCCAGCAGCCAAGGGGAAGAAATCCAGCCCCAGCATTTT. Translating gives CASSQGEEIQPQHF.

In nucleotides, the CDR3 is TGTGCCAGCAGGCCACGGGGGCACCTCTATGGCTACACCTTC. Translation gives CASRPRGHLYGYTF. The chain links TRBV6-6 to TRBJ1-2, with TRBD1 as a possible D gene (6 bases). Germline values: CDR1 MNHNY, CDR2 SVGAGI (reference sequence). The CDR3 totals 14 residues. V dropped 6 bases and J dropped 4 bases, with 15 bases sitting between them.

This chain links TRBV2 with TRBJ2-1; D is possibly TRBD1 (5 bases). The CDR3 has 15 amino acids. V was shortened by 4 bases and J by 1 base, with 11 bases between the two germline ends. CDR1 is SNHLY and CDR2 is FYNNEI in the germline V gene. The DNA of the CDR3 is TGTGCCAGCAGTGGCCGACAGTGGTCCTACAATGAGCAGTTCTTC. Translation: CASSGRQWSYNEQFF.

The V call is TRBV30, the J call TRBJ1-2; a weak D match, TRBD1 (5 bases). CDR3 length: 16 amino acids. Trimming shortened V by 3 bases and J by 2 bases, and 19 bases separated the two germline ends. Germline V CDR1 and CDR2: GTSNPN, SVGIG (reference sequence). CDR3 loop: CAWRSISGRRNYGYTF. The CDR3 DNA sequence: TGTGCCTGGAGGTCCATCTCGGGACGGCGGAACTATGGCTACACCTTC.

The chain uses TRBV5-4 and TRBJ1-2; 7 nucleotides match TRBD1. The CDR3 spans 15 residues. The trim removed 0 bases at V and 3 bases at J, leaving 5 bases unmatched. The germline V gene encodes CDR1 SGHNT and CDR2 YYREEE (reference sequence). The CDR3 protein is CASSLGAGGDYGYTF. The DNA for the CDR3 is TGTGCCAGCAGCTTGGGGGCAGGGGGGGACTATGGCTACACCTTC.

V usage is TRBV12-5 and J usage is TRBJ2-3; D is ambiguous. Per germline, CDR1 LGHNT and CDR2 FRNRAP. V was shortened by 1 base and J by 1 base, with 6 bases between the two germline ends. This CDR3 has 14 residues. This CDR3 reads CASGLGWGTDTQYF. Here the CDR3 DNA reads TGTGCTAGTGGTTTGGGGTGGGGCACAGATACGCAGTATTTT.

The gene calls are TRBV7-9 and TRBJ1-1; D is possibly TRBD1 (6 bases). The V gene lost 5 bases and the J gene lost 6 bases, with 16 bases spanning the gap. There are 14 residues in the CDR3. Germline CDR1 reads SEHNR; CDR2 reads FQNEAQ (reference sequence). CDR3 nucleotide sequence: TGTGCCAGCAGCCCCGGGACATTTCTCGCTGAAGCTTTCTTT. Translation: CASSPGTFLAEAFF.

This clone is a singleton in its sample. The chain carries TRBV5-1 and TRBJ2-3; D gene unclear. Germline CDR1 and CDR2: SGHRS and YFSETQ. The CDR3 totals 14 residues. V lost 2 bases and J 3 bases, leaving 10 bases between the germline ends. The CDR3 is CASSLGERTDTQYF. The DNA for the CDR3 is TGCGCCAGCAGCTTAGGAGAAAGGACAGATACGCAGTATTTT.

The chain carries TRBV5-1 and TRBJ2-7, with 7 nucleotides matching TRBD1. J gave up 3 bases and V 0 bases, and 6 bases lay outside the gene matches. The CDR3 has 15 residues. The germline gives CDR1 SGHRS, CDR2 YFSETQ. The CDR3 spells CASSLVSRDSYEQYF. CDR3 nucleotides: TGCGCCAGCAGCTTGGTATCACGGGACAGCTACGAGCAGTACTTC.

V is TRBV3-1 (or the pseudogene TRBV3-2) and J is TRBJ2-1, with a possible D match to TRBD2 (6 bases). Per the germline V gene, CDR1 is LGHDT and CDR2 is YNNKEL (reference sequence). The CDR3 extends over 12 amino acids. V lost 4 bases to trimming and J lost 10 bases, with 11 bases between them. CDR3 nucleotides: TGTGCCAGCAGCCGTTTAGCGGACGAGCAGTTCTTC. Encoded protein: CASSRLADEQFF.

The chain couples TRBV2 to TRBJ2-5, with TRBD2 identical over 10 bases. Germline CDR1 reads SNHLY; CDR2 reads FYNNEI. CDR3 length: 14 amino acids. Losses at the gene ends were 7 bases for V and 5 bases for J; bases not matched to a gene: 7. CDR3 nucleotide sequence: TGTGCCAGCATATCTAGCGGGGGCAGGGAGACCCAGTACTTC. Amino acids: CASISSGGRETQYF.

This chain links TRBV15 with TRBJ1-1; D call uncertain. Per the germline V gene, CDR1 is LNHNV and CDR2 is YYDKDF (reference sequence). This CDR3 is built from 15 residues. V gave up 0 bases and J gave up 4 bases, with 12 bases separating them. CDR3 in amino acids: CATSRDYLPGTEAFF. The CDR3 coding sequence is TGTGCCACCAGCAGAGATTATTTACCGGGCACTGAAGCTTTCTTT.

The chain has TRBV28 and TRBJ1-2; TRBD1 might be the D (5 bases). The CDR3 extends over 14 amino acids. V shed 5 bases and J shed 4 bases, with 14 bases lying between them. Germline loops: CDR1 MDHEN, CDR2 SYDVKM. DNA for the CDR3: TGTGCCAGCAGTGGAGGGGACTCAACCTATGGCTACACCTTC. Translation: CASSGGDSTYGYTF.

This rearrangement joins TRBV2 to TRBJ1-2; 9 bases line up with TRBD1. Germline CDR1 SNHLY, CDR2 FYNNEI. The length of the CDR3 is 14 residues. Trimming removed 2 bases from V and 8 bases from J; junction bases left unmatched: 6. The CDR3 DNA reads as TGTGCCAGCAGTGAAACCCGGACAGGGGAAGGCTACACCTTC. It translates to CASSETRTGEGYTF.

V gene TRBV18 combines with J gene TRBJ2-3, with D perhaps being TRBD1 or TRBD2 (5 bases each). Trimming took 3 bases from V and 0 from J, leaving 13 bases between them. Germline V CDR1 and CDR2: KGHSH, LQKENI. This CDR3 spans 16 amino acids. The CDR3 coding sequence is TGTGCCAGCTCACCTCCGGGGCCTGCTAGCACAGATACGCAGTATTTT. This translates into CASSPPGPASTDTQYF.

V gene TRBV28 combines with J gene TRBJ2-1; 9 nucleotides align to TRBD1. The CDR3 covers 16 residues. Trimming took 4 bases from V and 7 from J; bases not matched to a gene: 11. The V gene's germline CDR1 is MDHEN and CDR2 SYDVKM. CDR3 sequence reads: CASSSSDRGAINEQFF. The CDR3 nucleotides are TGTGCCAGCAGTTCGAGCGACAGGGGGGCAATTAATGAGCAGTTCTTC.

CDR3 in amino acids: CASSPLTGHGSPLHF. The CDR3 DNA reads as TGTGCCAGCAGTCCTTTGACAGGGCATGGATCACCCCTCCACTTT. The chain couples TRBV27 to TRBJ1-6, with 7 bases aligning to TRBD1. Trimming took 5 bases from V and 10 from J; bases not matched to a gene: 11. This CDR3 has 15 amino acids. CDR1 and CDR2 from the germline V gene are MNHEY and SMNVEV (reference sequence).